This T cell receptor (beta chain) was captured in a study of cytomegalovirus exposure and HLA in healthy donors. In the study overall: From about 180 million T cells, an earlier analysis saw 120 million or so unique TCR beta sequences. Out of around 360 genotyped donors, less than 90% belonged to the Caucasian-associated ancestry cluster. General study results and limits: Donors belonging to an Asian-associated ancestry cluster reportedly showed fewer N-insertions in productive TCRs than the roughly 670-donor mean, according to what a later analysis found. For most TCR beta V segments, an earlier analysis put the productive rate at about 90% or about 30% of the time.

On this clone itself: The antigen is undetermined.

This PCR relied on a set of 60 Vbeta primers and 13 Jbeta primers. Measured with immunoSEQ multiplex PCR; TCRdb has only the in-frame clones, and not every one. This table holds about 130,000 clones, 70% to 85% found once. CDR3 length: 15 residues. Germline V gene sequence: CDR1 MNHEY, CDR2 SVGAGI. The V end lost 7 bases, the J end lost 0 bases, and 15 bases lay between the germline ends. The genes are TRBV6-5 and TRBJ1-1; tentative D call: TRBD1 (5 bases). Sequenced input: PBMCs. The source of this sequence is a man in his forties in good health and CMV-seropositive. CDR3 in DNA: TGTGCCAGCACCACCCGGGGGATAATGAACACTGAAGCTTTCTTT. Amino acid sequence: CASTTRGIMNTEAFF.